This is a list of T cell receptor beta chains from one sample in a study of blood T cell repertoires in COVID-19. Libraries were prepared by immunoSEQ multiplex PCR; TCRdb keeps only in-frame clonotypes and omits some of them. The table records roughly 38,000 clones, about 85% of them present only once. Sequenced: peripheral blood. Receptors were obtained from a human donor in a cohort sampled during active COVID-19. Both conserved end residues are part of each CDR3. Fields, in order: clone size, D gene, V gene, J gene, CDR3 DNA, CDR3 protein. D genes are given only for firm matches. Some rows mark clone size as missing; the rest say once, few, many or name a class of expanded clone.

NA	TRBD1	TRBV6-5	TRBJ2-3	TGTGCCAGCGATTCCGGGACAGGCACAGATACGCAGTATTTT	CASDSGTGTDTQYF
once	NA	TRBV7-8	TRBJ2-5	TGTGCCAGCAGCTCCACTAACGGGAAGACCCAGTACTTC	CASSSTNGKTQYF
NA	TRBD1	TRBV9	TRBJ2-5	TGTGCCAGCAGCTTAAGACAGGGCCAAGAGACCCAGTACTTC	CASSLRQGQETQYF
NA	NA	TRBV2	TRBJ2-2	TGTGCCAGCCTAGGTTCCCCCGCCGCCGGGGAGCTGTTTTTT	CASLGSPAAGELFF
NA	TRBD2	TRBV4-3	TRBJ2-2	TGCGCCAGCAGCCAAGATAACGGGGGGGCCTTCGGCGGGGAGCTGTTTTTT	CASSQDNGGAFGGELFF
NA	NA	TRBV2	TRBJ2-3	TGTGCCAGCAGTTTTCGGGGGGCCCCAGATACGCAGTATTTT	CASSFRGAPDTQYF
NA	NA	TRBV12-3/TRBV12-4	TRBJ1-2	TGTGCCAGCAGTTTGATGGGGGCGCGTGGCTACACCTTC	CASSLMGARGYTF
NA	TRBD1	TRBV9	TRBJ1-2	TGTGCCAGCGCACAGGGGAACTATGGCTACACCTTC	CASAQGNYGYTF
NA	NA	TRBV2	TRBJ2-6	TGTGCCAGCAAGGAGGTCTCTGGGGCCAACGTCCTGACTTTC	CASKEVSGANVLTF
NA	TRBD1	TRBV18	TRBJ1-2	TGTGCCAGCTCCCCACAGGGGGCGCGTGGCTACACCTTC	CASSPQGARGYTF
NA	TRBD1	TRBV7-2	TRBJ2-7	TGTGCCAGCAGCGCCTGGACAGGCCCCGGGGAGCAGTACTTC	CASSAWTGPGEQYF
NA	TRBD2	TRBV5-1	TRBJ2-1	TGCGCCAGCAGCGCGGGACTAGCGGGGGCTAATGAGCAGTTCTTC	CASSAGLAGANEQFF
NA	NA	TRBV5-5	TRBJ2-5	TGTGCCAGCAGCCCCCCGGCAGGTGCGGGAGAGACCCAGTACTTC	CASSPPAGAGETQYF
NA	TRBD1	TRBV3-1/TRBV3-2	TRBJ2-7	TGTGCCAGCAGCCAGACAGGGTACGAGCAGTACTTC	CASSQTGYEQYF
NA	NA	TRBV27	TRBJ2-6	TGTGCCAGCACCGGACAGTCTTTGGGGGCCAACGTCCTGACTTTC	CASTGQSLGANVLTF
NA	TRBD2	TRBV4-2	TRBJ2-7	TGTGCCAGCAGCCACCTGGGGGGGAACGAGCAGTACTTC	CASSHLGGNEQYF
NA	NA	TRBV4-3	TRBJ1-4	TGCGCCAGCAGCCAGGGAGACAGGTCCACTAATGAAAAACTGTTTTTT	CASSQGDRSTNEKLFF
NA	NA	TRBV20-1	TRBJ2-5	TGCAGTGCTAGTGATGGCAGGCGATTGGAGACCCAGTACTTC	CSASDGRRLETQYF
NA	NA	TRBV29-1	TRBJ1-2	TGCAGCGTCCCTAGACAGGCTGGCTATGGCTACACCTTC	CSVPRQAGYGYTF
NA	NA	TRBV28	TRBJ2-1	TGTGCCAGCAGTTTACCGGGGGGCGCTTACAATGAGCAGTTCTTC	CASSLPGGAYNEQFF
NA	TRBD1	TRBV20-1	TRBJ1-1	TGCAGTGCCGCAGGGGGCCACGCTTTCTTT	CSAAGGHAFF
NA	NA	TRBV2	TRBJ2-4	TGTGCCAGCGCGCCAGTAGAGCAGGGGAAAAACATTCAGTACTTC	CASAPVEQGKNIQYF
NA	TRBD1	TRBV7-9	TRBJ2-6	TGTGCCAGCAAGCCAGGACAGGGGGCGCTTGGGGCCAACGTCCTGACTTTC	CASKPGQGALGANVLTF
NA	TRBD1	TRBV25-1	TRBJ1-2	TGTGCCAGCAGACAGGGGGCTAACTATGGCTACACCTTC	CASRQGANYGYTF
NA	TRBD1	TRBV5-1	TRBJ1-1	TGCGCCAGCAGCTTGGCCGGACAGGGGAACACTGAAGCTTTCTTT	CASSLAGQGNTEAFF
NA	NA	TRBV19	TRBJ1-4	TGTGCCAGTAGTAACCTCGGGAGTGCTAATGAAAAACTGTTTTTT	CASSNLGSANEKLFF
few	NA	TRBV11-3	TRBJ1-1	TGTGCCAGCAGCTTACACACACAGGGTTCGGTGGCTTTCTTT	CASSLHTQGSVAFF
NA	NA	TRBV19	TRBJ1-6	TGTGCCAGTACCGCTCAGGCACCGGGACTAAATAATTCACCCCTCCACTTT	CASTAQAPGLNNSPLHF
NA	TRBD1	TRBV5-1	TRBJ1-4	TGCGCCAGCAGCCCTTACGGGACAGAAGTTAATGAAAAACTGTTTTTT	CASSPYGTEVNEKLFF
NA	NA	TRBV6-2/TRBV6-3	TRBJ2-5	TGTGCCAGCAGTCCGACAGGTTCGTGGACCCAGTACTTC	CASSPTGSWTQYF
NA	TRBD2	TRBV7-3	TRBJ2-1	TGTGCCAGCACCCCGGGGGGGAGCTCCTACAATGAGCAGTTCTTC	CASTPGGSSYNEQFF
NA	TRBD1	TRBV18	TRBJ2-5	TGTGCCAGCTCACCCGCAGGGGGCCAAGAGACCCAGTACTTC	CASSPAGGQETQYF
NA	NA	TRBV6-5	TRBJ1-1	TGTGCCAGCAGTTACTCGATACAGGGCCCCCCTGAAGCTTTCTTT	CASSYSIQGPPEAFF
NA	NA	TRBV4-1	TRBJ1-1	TGCGCCAGCAGCCAATTTCCAGGTATGAACACTGAAGCTTTCTTT	CASSQFPGMNTEAFF
NA	TRBD2	TRBV11-3	TRBJ2-7	TGTGCCAGCAGCTTAGATTTTAGCGGGTCATACTACGAGCAGTACTTC	CASSLDFSGSYYEQYF
once	NA	TRBV5-4	TRBJ1-1	TGTGCCAGCAGCCTCCGGGACAAAAACACTGAAGCTTTCTTT	CASSLRDKNTEAFF
NA	NA	TRBV28	TRBJ1-4	TGTGCCAGCAGACCAAACAGGGATGCGACTCAACTGTTTTTT	CASRPNRDATQLFF
NA	NA	TRBV24-1	TRBJ2-1	TGTGCCACCAGTGGAGCTGAGGCGAGCTCCTACAATGAGCAGTTCTTC	CATSGAEASSYNEQFF
NA	NA	TRBV7-9	TRBJ2-7	TGTGCCAGCAGCTTTAGGAGTGGATTGGCAGTAGGCATCCACGAGCAGTACTTC	CASSFRSGLAVGIHEQYF
few	TRBD1	TRBV4-1	TRBJ1-3	TGCGCCAGCAGCCAACCGACAGGGCCCTCTGGAAACACCATATATTTT	CASSQPTGPSGNTIYF
NA	NA	TRBV3-1/TRBV3-2	TRBJ2-7	TGTGCCAGCAGCCAATCTCCGGACACCGTAACCTACGAGCAGTACTTC	CASSQSPDTVTYEQYF
few	TRBD2	TRBV25-1	TRBJ2-1	TGTGCCAGCAGCGGGCAGGGACTAGCAATGAACAATGAGCAGTTCTTC	CASSGQGLAMNNEQFF
once	NA	TRBV7-3	TRBJ2-7	TGTGCCAGCAGCTTAAGTTCGTACGAGCAGTACTTC	CASSLSSYEQYF
once	NA	TRBV19	TRBJ2-2	TGTGCCAGTACCCAACAGTTTACCCTCGCGAACACCGGGGAGCTGTTTTTT	CASTQQFTLANTGELFF
few	TRBD2	TRBV7-9	TRBJ2-1	TGTGCCAGCGTCCCGGGGGGCTACAATGAGCAGTTCTTC	CASVPGGYNEQFF
NA	TRBD1	TRBV7-2	TRBJ1-2	TGTGCCAGCAGCTTAGGGGGGGACAGGGAACCTGGCTACACCTTC	CASSLGGDREPGYTF
NA	TRBD1	TRBV19	TRBJ1-1	TGTGCCAGTAGTATCCAGGACAGGGTTACTGAAGCTTTCTTT	CASSIQDRVTEAFF